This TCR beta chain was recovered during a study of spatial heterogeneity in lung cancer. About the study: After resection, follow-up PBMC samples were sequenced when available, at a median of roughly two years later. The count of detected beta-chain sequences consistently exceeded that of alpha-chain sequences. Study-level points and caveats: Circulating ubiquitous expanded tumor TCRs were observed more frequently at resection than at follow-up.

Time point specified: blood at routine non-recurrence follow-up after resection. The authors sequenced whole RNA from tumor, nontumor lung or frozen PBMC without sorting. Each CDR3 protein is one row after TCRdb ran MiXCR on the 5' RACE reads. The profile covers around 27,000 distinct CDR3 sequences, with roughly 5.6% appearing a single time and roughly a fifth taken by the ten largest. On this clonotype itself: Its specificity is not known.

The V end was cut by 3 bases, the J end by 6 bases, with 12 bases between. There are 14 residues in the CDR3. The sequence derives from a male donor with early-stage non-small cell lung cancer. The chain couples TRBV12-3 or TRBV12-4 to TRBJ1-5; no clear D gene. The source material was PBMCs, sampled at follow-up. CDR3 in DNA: TGTGCCAGCAGTTTCGGCAGTTTTTCTCAGCCCCAGCATTTT. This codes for CASSFGSFSQPQHF.